This T cell receptor beta chain was sequenced during a study of T cells in Graves' hyperthyroidism and ophthalmopathy. Reasons for excluding patients were uncontrolled infection, other autoimmune disease, pregnancy or lactation. Diagnostic assessment was based on clinical symptoms, serum thyroxine and TRAb, thyroid ultrasound and orbital computed tomography. Isolation of PBMCs was performed on about 10 ml fresh peripheral blood. Germline V CDR1 and CDR2: LNHNV, YYDKDF (reference sequence). This CDR3 has 17 amino acids. V lost 1 base to trimming and J lost 11 bases, with 23 bases between them. Amplification of TCR beta CDR3 regions was performed using RNA transcripts as template. HTBI primers drove first-round RT-PCR of the TCR CDR3. Via MiXCR, TCRdb re-called the multiplex PCR reads, giving one row per CDR3 protein. The data contain a few hundred thousand distinct CDR3 sequences, around 15% of them singletons.

This clonotype was seen only a few times. What it binds is unknown. Study-wide results and caveats: The majority of expanded thyroid clonotypes above 0.001 also appeared in blood.

Sequencing was done on a sample of blood. This chain connects TRBV15 to TRBJ2-2; possible D gene TRBD2, 5 bases. This sequence was found in an older woman with Graves' ophthalmopathy. As DNA, the CDR3 is TGTGCCACCAGCAGAGTTGTTCTGCAGCGGTCTAGAATAGAGCTGTTTTTT. Its translation is CATSRVVLQRSRIELFF. Complete variable domain (other parts from reference TRBV15 and TRBJ2-2): DAMVIQNPRYQVTQFGKPVTLSCSQTLNHNVMYWYQQKSSQAPKLLFHYYDKDFNNEADTPDNFQSRRPNTSFCFLDIRSPGLGDTAMYLCATSRVVLQRSRIELFFGEGSRLTVL.